Sequencing of this TCR beta chain was carried out in a study of vaccination and CD4 T cells after COVID-19. To note about this clonotype: Antigen: not known.

The Oncomine TCR Beta short-read assay sequenced DNA from cultured CD4+ T cells. TCRdb used MiXCR to reprocess the PCR reads, holding one entry per CDR3 protein. The profile shows under 20,000 distinct CDR3 sequences, 45% to 60% of them singletons. CDR3 length equals 14 residues. The germline V gene encodes CDR1 MNHNS and CDR2 SASEGT. V lost 6 bases and J lost 7; bases outside the gene matches: 6. Treatment noted: approximately nine-day PBMC culture with coronavirus spike peptide pools or control peptides (ViraFEST assay). The sample here was CD4+ T cells from blood, cultured in vitro, taken after SARS-CoV-2 vaccination. The clonotype originates from a human donor who had recovered from COVID-19. The chain carries TRBV6-1 and TRBJ1-2; TRBD1 matches 12 bases. The DNA of the CDR3 is TGTGCCAGCAGCCCGGGACAGGGGGCAGGTGGCTACACCTTC. Its protein product is CASSPGQGAGGYTF.